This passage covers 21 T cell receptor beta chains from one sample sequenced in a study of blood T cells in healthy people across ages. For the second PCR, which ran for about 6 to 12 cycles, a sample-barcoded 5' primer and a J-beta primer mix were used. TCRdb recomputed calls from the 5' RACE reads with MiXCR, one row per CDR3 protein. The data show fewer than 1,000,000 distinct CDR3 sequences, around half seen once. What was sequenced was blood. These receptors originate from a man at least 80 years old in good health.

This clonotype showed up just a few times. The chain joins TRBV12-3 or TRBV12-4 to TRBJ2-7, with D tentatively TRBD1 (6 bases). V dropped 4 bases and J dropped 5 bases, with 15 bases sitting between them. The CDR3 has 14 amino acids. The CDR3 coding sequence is TGTGCCAGCAGTTGGAACGGACAGACCCACGAGCAGTACTTC. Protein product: CASSWNGQTHEQYF.

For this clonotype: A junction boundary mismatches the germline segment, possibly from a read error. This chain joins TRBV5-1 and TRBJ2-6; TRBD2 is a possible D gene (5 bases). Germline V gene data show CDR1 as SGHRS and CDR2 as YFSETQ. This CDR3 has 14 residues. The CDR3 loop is CTSGRDSGANVLTF. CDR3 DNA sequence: TGCACCAGTGGACGGGACTCTGGGGCCAACGTCCTGACTTTC.

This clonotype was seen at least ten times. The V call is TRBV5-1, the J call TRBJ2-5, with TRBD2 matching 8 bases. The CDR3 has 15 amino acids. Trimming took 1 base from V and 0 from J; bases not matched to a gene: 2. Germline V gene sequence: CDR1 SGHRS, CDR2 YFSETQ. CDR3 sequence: CASSLPGGNQETQYF. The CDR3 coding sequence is TGCGCCAGCAGCTTGCCGGGAGGGAACCAAGAGACCCAGTACTTC.

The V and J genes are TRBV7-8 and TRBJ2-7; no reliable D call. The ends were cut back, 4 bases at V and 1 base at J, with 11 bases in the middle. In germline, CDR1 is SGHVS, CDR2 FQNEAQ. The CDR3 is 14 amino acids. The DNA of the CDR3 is TGTGCCAGCAGCTCCCGTCTAGATTCCTACGAGCAGTACTTC. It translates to CASSSRLDSYEQYF. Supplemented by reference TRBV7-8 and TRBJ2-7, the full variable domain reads GAGVSQSPRYKVAKRGQDVALRCDPISGHVSLFWYQQALGQGPEFLTYFQNEAQLDKSGLPSDRFFAERPEGSVSTLKIQRTQQEDSAVYLCASSSRLDSYEQYFGPGTRLTVT.

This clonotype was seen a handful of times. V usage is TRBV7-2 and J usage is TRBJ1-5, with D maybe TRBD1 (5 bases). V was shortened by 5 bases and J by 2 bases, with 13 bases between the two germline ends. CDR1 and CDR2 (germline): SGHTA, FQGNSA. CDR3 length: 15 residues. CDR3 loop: CASSPPGVGNQPQHF. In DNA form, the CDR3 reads TGTGCCAGCAGCCCGCCGGGGGTTGGCAATCAGCCCCAGCATTTT. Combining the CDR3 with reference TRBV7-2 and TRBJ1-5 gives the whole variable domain GAGVSQSPSNKVTEKGKDVELRCDPISGHTALYWYRQSLGQGLEFLIYFQGNSAPDKSGLPSDRFSAERTGGSVSTLTIQRTQQEDSAVYLCASSPPGVGNQPQHFGDGTRLSIL.

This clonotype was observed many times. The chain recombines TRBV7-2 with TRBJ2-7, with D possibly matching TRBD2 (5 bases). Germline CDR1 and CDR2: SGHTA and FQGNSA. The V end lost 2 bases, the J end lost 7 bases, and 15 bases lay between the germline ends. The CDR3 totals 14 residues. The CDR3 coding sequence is TGTGCCAGCAGCTTATCCGGCCCGTCGGGAGAGCAGTACTTC. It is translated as CASSLSGPSGEQYF. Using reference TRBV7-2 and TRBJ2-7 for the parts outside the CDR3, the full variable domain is GAGVSQSPSNKVTEKGKDVELRCDPISGHTALYWYRQSLGQGLEFLIYFQGNSAPDKSGLPSDRFSAERTGGSVSTLTIQRTQQEDSAVYLCASSLSGPSGEQYFGPGTRLTVT.

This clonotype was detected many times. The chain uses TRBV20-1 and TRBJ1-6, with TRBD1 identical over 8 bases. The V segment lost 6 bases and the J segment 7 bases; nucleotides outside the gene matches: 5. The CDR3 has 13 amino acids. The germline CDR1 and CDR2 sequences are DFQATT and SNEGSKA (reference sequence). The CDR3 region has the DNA TGCAGTGCGACGGACAGGGAAAATTCACCCCTCCACTTT. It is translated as CSATDRENSPLHF.

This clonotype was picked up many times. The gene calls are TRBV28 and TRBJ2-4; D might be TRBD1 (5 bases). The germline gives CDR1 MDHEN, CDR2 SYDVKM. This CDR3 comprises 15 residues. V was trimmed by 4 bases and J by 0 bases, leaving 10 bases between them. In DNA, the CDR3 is TGTGCCAGCAGTTCGACAGCACTAGCCAAAAACATTCAGTACTTC. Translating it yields CASSSTALAKNIQYF.

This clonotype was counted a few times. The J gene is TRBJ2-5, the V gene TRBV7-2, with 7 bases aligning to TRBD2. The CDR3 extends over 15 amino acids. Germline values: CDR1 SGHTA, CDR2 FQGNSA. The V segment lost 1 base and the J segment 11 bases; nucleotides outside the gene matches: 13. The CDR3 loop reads CASSLEPSGNHQQYF. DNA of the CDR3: TGTGCCAGCAGCTTAGAGCCTAGCGGCAACCACCAGCAGTACTTC. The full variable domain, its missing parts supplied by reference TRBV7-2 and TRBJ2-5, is GAGVSQSPSNKVTEKGKDVELRCDPISGHTALYWYRQSLGQGLEFLIYFQGNSAPDKSGLPSDRFSAERTGGSVSTLTIQRTQQEDSAVYLCASSLEPSGNHQQYFGPGTRLLVL.

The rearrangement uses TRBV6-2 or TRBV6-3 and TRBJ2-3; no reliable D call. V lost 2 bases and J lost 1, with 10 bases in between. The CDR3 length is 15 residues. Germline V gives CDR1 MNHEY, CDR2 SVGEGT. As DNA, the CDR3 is TGTGCCAGCAGTTACCCGCCTACCGGCACAGATACGCAGTATTTT. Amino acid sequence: CASSYPPTGTDTQYF.

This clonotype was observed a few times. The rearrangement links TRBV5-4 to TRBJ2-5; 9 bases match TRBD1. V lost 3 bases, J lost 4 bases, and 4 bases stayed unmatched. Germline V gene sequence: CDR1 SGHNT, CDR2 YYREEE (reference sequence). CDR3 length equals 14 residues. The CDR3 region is CASSSRTGVETQYF. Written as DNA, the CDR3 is TGTGCCAGCAGCTCACGGACAGGGGTAGAGACCCAGTACTTC.

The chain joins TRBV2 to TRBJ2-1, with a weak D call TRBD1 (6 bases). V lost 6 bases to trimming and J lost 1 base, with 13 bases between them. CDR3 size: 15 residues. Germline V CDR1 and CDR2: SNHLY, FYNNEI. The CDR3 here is CASRESRGSYNEQFF. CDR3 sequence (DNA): TGTGCCAGCAGGGAGTCGAGGGGGTCCTACAATGAGCAGTTCTTC.

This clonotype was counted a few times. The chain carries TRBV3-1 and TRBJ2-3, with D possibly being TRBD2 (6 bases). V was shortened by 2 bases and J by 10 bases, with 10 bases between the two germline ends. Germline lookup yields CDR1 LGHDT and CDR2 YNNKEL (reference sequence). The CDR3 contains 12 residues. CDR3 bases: TGTGCCAGCAGCCAAACCAGGGAGGCGCAGTATTTT. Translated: CASSQTREAQYF.

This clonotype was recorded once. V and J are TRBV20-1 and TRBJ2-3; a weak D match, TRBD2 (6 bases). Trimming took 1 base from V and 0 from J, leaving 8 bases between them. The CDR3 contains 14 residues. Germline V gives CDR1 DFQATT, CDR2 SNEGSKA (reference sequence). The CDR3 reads CSARGRDSTDTQYF. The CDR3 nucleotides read TGCAGTGCTAGAGGGAGGGACAGCACAGATACGCAGTATTTT.

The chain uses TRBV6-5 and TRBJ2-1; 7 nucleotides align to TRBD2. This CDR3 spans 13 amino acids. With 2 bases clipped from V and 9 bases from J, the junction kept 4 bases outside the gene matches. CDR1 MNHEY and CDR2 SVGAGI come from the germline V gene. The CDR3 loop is CASSYGRGGEQFF. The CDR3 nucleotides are TGTGCCAGCAGTTACGGGAGGGGTGGTGAGCAGTTCTTC.

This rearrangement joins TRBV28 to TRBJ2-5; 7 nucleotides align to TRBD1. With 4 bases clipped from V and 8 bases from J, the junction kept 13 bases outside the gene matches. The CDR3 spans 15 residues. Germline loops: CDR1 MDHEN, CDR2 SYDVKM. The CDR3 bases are TGTGCCAGCAGTTCGGACAGGTTACGGGTGGGAACCCAGTACTTC. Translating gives CASSSDRLRVGTQYF.

CDR3 in DNA: TGTGCCAGCAGCTTTAACCGGGACTTAAACTACGAGCAGTACTTC. Amino acids: CASSFNRDLNYEQYF. The chain uses TRBV5-5 and TRBJ2-7, with a possible D match to TRBD2 (6 bases). CDR3 length: 15 amino acids. Germline V gives CDR1 SGHKS, CDR2 YYEKEE (reference sequence). Trimming shortened V by 2 bases and J by 3 bases, and 15 bases separated the two germline ends. Using reference TRBV5-5 and TRBJ2-7 for the parts outside the CDR3, the full variable domain is DAGVTQSPTHLIKTRGQQVTLRCSPISGHKSVSWYQQVLGQGPQFIFQYYEKEERGRGNFPDRFSARQFPNYSSELNVNALLLGDSALYLCASSFNRDLNYEQYFGPGTRLTVT.

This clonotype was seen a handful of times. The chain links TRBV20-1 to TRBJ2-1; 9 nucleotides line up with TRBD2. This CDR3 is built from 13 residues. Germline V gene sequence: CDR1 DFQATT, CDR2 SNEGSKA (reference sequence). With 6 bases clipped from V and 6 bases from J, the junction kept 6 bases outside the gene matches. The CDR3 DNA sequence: TGCAGTGCGGTTAGCGGGAGACCCAATGAGCAGTTCTTC. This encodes CSAVSGRPNEQFF.

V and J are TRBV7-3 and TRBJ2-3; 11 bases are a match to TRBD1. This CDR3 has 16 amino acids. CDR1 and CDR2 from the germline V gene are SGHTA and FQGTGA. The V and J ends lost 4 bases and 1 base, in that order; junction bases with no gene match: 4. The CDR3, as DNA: TGTGCCAGCAGCTCCCAGGGACAGGGGGGCACAGATACGCAGTATTTT. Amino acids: CASSSQGQGGTDTQYF.

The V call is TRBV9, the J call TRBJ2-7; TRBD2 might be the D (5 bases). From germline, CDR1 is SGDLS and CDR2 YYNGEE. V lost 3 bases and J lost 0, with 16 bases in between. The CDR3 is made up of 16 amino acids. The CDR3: CASSASVAGSSYEQYF. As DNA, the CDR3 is TGTGCCAGCAGCGCCTCGGTCGCGGGTAGCTCCTACGAGCAGTACTTC.

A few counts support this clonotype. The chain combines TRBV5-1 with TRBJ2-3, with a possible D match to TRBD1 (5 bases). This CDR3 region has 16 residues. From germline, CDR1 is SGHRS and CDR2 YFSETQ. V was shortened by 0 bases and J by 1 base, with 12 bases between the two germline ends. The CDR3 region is CASSLGPPGRTDTQYF. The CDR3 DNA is TGCGCCAGCAGCTTGGGGCCCCCAGGGCGCACAGATACGCAGTATTTT.